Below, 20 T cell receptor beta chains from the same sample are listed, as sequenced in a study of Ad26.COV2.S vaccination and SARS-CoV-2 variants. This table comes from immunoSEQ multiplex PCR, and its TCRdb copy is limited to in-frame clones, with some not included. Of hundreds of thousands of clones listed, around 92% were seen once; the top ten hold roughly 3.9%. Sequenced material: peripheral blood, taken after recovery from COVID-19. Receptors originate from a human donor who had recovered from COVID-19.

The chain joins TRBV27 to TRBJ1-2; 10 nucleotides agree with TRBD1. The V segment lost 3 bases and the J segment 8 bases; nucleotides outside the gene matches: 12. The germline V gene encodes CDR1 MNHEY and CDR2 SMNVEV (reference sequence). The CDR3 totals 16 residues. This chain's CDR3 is CASSLIMGQGRLGYTF. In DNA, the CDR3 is TGTGCCAGCAGTTTGATAATGGGACAGGGGAGGTTGGGCTACACCTTC.

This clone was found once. CDR3 sequence: CASSFWVGRSTDTQYF. CDR3 nucleotide sequence: TGTGCCAGCAGCTTCTGGGTCGGGAGGAGCACAGATACGCAGTATTTT. This chain uses TRBV7-9 with TRBJ2-3; 7 bases are a match to TRBD2. Germline CDR1 and CDR2: SEHNR and FQNEAQ (reference sequence). The CDR3 loop spans 16 amino acids. The V gene end was trimmed by 3 bases and the J gene end by 0 bases; junction bases not matched to a gene: 6.

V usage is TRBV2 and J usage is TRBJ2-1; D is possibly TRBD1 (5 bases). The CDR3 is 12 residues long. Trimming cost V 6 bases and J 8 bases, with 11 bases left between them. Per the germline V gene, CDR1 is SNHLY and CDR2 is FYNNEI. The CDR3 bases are TGTGCCAGCAGCGCCCAGGGCCATGAGCAGTTCTTC. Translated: CASSAQGHEQFF.

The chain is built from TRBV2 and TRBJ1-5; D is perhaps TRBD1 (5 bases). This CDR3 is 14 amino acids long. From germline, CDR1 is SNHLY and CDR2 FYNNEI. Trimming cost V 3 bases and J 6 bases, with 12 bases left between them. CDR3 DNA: TGTGCCAGCAGTGAGACGGCGGGGGGTCAGCCCCAGCATTTT. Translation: CASSETAGGQPQHF.

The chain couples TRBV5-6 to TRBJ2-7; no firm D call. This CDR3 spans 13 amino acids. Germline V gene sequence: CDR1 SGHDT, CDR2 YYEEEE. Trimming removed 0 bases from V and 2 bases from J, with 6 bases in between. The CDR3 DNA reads TGTGCCAGCAGCTTGGTGACCGCCTACGAGCAGTACTTC. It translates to CASSLVTAYEQYF. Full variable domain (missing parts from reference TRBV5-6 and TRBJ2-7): DAGVTQSPTHLIKTRGQQVTLRCSPKSGHDTVSWYQQALGQGPQFIFQYYEEEERQRGNFPDRFSGHQFPNYSSELNVNALLLGDSALYLCASSLVTAYEQYFGPGTRLTVT.

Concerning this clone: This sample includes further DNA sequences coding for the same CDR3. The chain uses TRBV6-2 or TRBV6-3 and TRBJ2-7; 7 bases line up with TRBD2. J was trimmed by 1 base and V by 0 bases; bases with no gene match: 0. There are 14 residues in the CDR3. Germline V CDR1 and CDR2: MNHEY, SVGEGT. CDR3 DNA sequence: TGTGCCAGCAGTTACTCCGGGGGGTCCTACGAGCAGTACTTC. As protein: CASSYSGGSYEQYF.

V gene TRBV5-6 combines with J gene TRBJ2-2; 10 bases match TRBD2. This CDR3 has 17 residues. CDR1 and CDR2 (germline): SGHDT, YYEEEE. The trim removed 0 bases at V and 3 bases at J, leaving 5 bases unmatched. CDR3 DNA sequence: TGTGCCAGCAGCTTGGGGCTAGCGGGGGTCCACACCGGGGAGCTGTTTTTT. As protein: CASSLGLAGVHTGELFF.

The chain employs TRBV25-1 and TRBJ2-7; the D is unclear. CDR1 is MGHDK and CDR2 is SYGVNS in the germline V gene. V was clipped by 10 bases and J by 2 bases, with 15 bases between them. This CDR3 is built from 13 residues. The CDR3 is CATKPQTAYEQYF. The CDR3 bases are TGTGCCACCAAACCACAGACCGCCTACGAGCAGTACTTC.

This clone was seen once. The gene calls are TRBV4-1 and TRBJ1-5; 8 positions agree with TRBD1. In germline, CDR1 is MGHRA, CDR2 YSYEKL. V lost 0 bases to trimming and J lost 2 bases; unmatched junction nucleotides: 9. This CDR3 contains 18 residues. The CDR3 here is CASSQDMVQGERNQPQHF. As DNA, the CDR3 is TGCGCCAGCAGCCAAGATATGGTACAGGGGGAGCGCAATCAGCCCCAGCATTTT.

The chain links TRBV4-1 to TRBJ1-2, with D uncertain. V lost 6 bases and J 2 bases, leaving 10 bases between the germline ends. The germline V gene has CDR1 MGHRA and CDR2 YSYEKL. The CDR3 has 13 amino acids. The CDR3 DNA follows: TGCGCCAGCAGGGCTGACAAGAACTATGGCTACACCTTC. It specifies CASRADKNYGYTF.

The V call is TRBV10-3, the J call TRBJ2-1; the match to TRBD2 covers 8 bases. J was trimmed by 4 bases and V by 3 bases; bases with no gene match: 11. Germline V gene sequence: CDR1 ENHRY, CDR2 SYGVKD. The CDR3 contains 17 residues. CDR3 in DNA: TGTGCCATCAGTGATCCCCTCAGTGCGGGGGGTTACAATGAGCAGTTCTTC. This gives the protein CAISDPLSAGGYNEQFF.

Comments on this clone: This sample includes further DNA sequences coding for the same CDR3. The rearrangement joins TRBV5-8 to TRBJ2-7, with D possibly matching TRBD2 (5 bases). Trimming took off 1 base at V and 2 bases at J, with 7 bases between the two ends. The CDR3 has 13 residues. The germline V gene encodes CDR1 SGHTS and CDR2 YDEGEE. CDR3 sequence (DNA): TGTGCCAGCAGCTTGCCGGGAACCTACGAGCAGTACTTC. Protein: CASSLPGTYEQYF.

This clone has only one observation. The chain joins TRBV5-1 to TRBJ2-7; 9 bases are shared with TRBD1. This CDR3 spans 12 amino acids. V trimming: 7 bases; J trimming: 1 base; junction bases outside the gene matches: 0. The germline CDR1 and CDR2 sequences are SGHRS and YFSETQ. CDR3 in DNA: TGCGCCAGCGGGACAGGGTCCTACGAGCAGTACTTC. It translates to CASGTGSYEQYF.

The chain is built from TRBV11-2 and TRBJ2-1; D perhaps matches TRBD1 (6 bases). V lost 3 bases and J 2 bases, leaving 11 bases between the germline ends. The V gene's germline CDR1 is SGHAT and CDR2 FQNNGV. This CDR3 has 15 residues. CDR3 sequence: CASSFSRGTYNEQFF. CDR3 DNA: TGTGCCAGCAGCTTTTCCAGGGGAACCTACAATGAGCAGTTCTTC.

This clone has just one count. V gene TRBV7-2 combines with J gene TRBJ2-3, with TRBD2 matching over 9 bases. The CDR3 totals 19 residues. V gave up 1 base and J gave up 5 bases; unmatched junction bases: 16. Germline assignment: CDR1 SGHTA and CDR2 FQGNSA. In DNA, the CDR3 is TGTGCCAGCAGCTTAGGCGGGGGACTCGCGGGGGGGCCGGTAGATACGCAGTATTTT. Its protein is CASSLGGGLAGGPVDTQYF.

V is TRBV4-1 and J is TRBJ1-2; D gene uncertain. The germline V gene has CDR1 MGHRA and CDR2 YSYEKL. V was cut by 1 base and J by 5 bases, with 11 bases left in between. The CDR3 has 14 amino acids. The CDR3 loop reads CASSQGLVTYGYTF. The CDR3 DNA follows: TGCGCCAGCAGCCAAGGCCTCGTGACTTATGGCTACACCTTC.

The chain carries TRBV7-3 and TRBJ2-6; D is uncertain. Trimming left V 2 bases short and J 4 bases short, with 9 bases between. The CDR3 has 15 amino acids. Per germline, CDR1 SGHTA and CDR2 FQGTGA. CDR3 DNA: TGTGCCAGCAGCTTATACGGAACCGGGGCCAACGTCCTGACTTTC. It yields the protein CASSLYGTGANVLTF.

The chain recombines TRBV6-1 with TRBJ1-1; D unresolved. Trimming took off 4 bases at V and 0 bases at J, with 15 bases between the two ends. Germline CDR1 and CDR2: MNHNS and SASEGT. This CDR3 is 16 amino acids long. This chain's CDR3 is CASSVNGHSLNTEAFF. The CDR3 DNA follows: TGTGCCAGCAGTGTCAATGGGCACAGCTTGAACACTGAAGCTTTCTTT.

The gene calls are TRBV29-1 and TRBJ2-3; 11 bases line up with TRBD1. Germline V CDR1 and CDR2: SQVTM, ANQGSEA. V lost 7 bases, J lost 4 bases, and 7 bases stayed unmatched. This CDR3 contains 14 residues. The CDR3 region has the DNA TGCAGCGCTGAGATGGGACAGGGGGCAGATACGCAGTATTTT. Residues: CSAEMGQGADTQYF.

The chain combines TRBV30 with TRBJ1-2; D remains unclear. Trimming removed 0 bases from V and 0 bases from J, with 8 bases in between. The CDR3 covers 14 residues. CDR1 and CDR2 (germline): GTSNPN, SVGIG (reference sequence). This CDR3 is CAWSVREPNYGYTF. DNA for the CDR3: TGTGCCTGGAGTGTGCGGGAGCCTAACTATGGCTACACCTTC.